The next 31 T cell receptor beta chains were all read from a single sample in a study of blood T cell repertoires in COVID-19. Repertoires were generated with immunoSEQ multiplex PCR, while TCRdb's copy carries only in-frame clones and drops some. The sample carries roughly 150,000 clones, 75% to 90% recorded once. The material sequenced was PBMCs or T cells enriched from blood (not recorded which). These receptors were obtained from a man in his 70s who had been exposed to COVID-19.

The chain uses TRBV11-1 and TRBJ2-1, with D maybe TRBD2 (5 bases). V lost 1 base and J lost 2, with 9 bases in between. Looked up from germline, CDR1 is SGHAT and CDR2 is FQDESV (reference sequence). There are 15 residues in the CDR3. CDR3: CASSLEGAPYNEQFF. The CDR3 nucleotides are TGTGCCAGCAGCTTAGAGGGAGCTCCCTACAATGAGCAGTTCTTC.

This sequence joins TRBV18 and TRBJ2-5, with 14 bases lining up with TRBD2. CDR3 size: 16 residues. V lost 5 bases and J lost 4; bases outside the gene matches: 6. The germline gives CDR1 KGHSH, CDR2 LQKENI. The CDR3 is CASSVRTSGGTETQYF. CDR3 DNA sequence: TGTGCCAGCTCAGTCCGGACTAGCGGGGGGACAGAGACCCAGTACTTC.

The rearrangement joins TRBV18 to TRBJ1-3; tentative D call: TRBD1 (5 bases). The ends were cut back, 2 bases at V and 0 bases at J, with 8 bases in the middle. The CDR3 covers 15 residues. Germline V gene sequence: CDR1 KGHSH, CDR2 LQKENI. The CDR3 DNA follows: TGTGCCAGCTCACCAAATCAGGGCTCTGGAAACACCATATATTTT. This encodes CASSPNQGSGNTIYF.

The V and J genes are TRBV19 and TRBJ2-4, with D perhaps TRBD2 (5 bases). The CDR3 extends over 16 amino acids. Germline-derived CDR1 and CDR2 are LNHDA and SQIVND (reference sequence). V was clipped by 5 bases and J by 6 bases, with 20 bases between them. CDR3 sequence: CASSPANHLGRNIQYF. The CDR3 DNA follows: TGTGCCAGTAGTCCCGCCAACCACCTAGGGAGAAACATTCAGTACTTC.

The chain uses TRBV5-4 and TRBJ2-2, with 8 bases matching TRBD2. With 0 bases clipped from V and 4 bases from J, the junction kept 5 bases outside the gene matches. CDR3 length: 16 residues. Germline CDR1 reads SGHNT; CDR2 reads YYREEE (reference sequence). CDR3 in DNA: TGTGCCAGCAGCTTGGTCGGCGGGAGGTCCACCGGGGAGCTGTTTTTT. Residues: CASSLVGGRSTGELFF.

This clone showed up just a few times. This chain joins TRBV7-9 and TRBJ1-2; possible D gene TRBD1, 5 bases. This CDR3 has 16 residues. CDR1 is SEHNR and CDR2 is FQNEAQ in the germline V gene (reference sequence). Deletions cut 5 bases from V and 1 base from J, with 17 bases between. The CDR3 loop reads CASSGLGEGGNYGYTF. CDR3 coding DNA: TGTGCCAGCAGCGGACTAGGGGAGGGCGGTAACTATGGCTACACCTTC.

The chain employs TRBV5-1 and TRBJ2-4; 10 bases align to TRBD1. Germline CDR1 reads SGHRS; CDR2 reads YFSETQ. This CDR3 comprises 16 residues. J lost 5 bases, V lost 4 bases, and 9 bases had no gene match. The CDR3 sequence: CASSIRTGGEENIQYF. In nucleotides, the CDR3 is TGCGCCAGCAGCATCCGGACAGGGGGAGAAGAAAACATTCAGTACTTC.

The chain carries TRBV30 and TRBJ2-1, with TRBD2 matching over 13 bases. CDR3 length: 15 residues. Germline-derived CDR1 and CDR2 are GTSNPN and SVGIG (reference sequence). The trim removed 2 bases at V and 8 bases at J, leaving 6 bases unmatched. The CDR3 region is CAWSIGLAGAYEQFF. The CDR3 DNA reads as TGTGCCTGGAGTATCGGACTAGCGGGGGCGTATGAGCAGTTCTTC.

The chain couples TRBV10-3 to TRBJ2-7, with 9 bases matching TRBD1. Germline CDR1 is ENHRY and CDR2 is SYGVKD. The CDR3 length is 16 residues. Losses at the gene ends were 3 bases for V and 0 bases for J; bases not matched to a gene: 6. CDR3 DNA: TGTGCCATCAGTGATCCGGGACAGGGCCTCTCCTACGAGCAGTACTTC. It translates to CAISDPGQGLSYEQYF.

V and J are TRBV7-2 and TRBJ1-1; D is undetermined. Germline-derived CDR1 and CDR2 are SGHTA and FQGNSA. The V end was cut by 1 base, the J end by 1 base, with 4 bases between. The CDR3 runs to 13 residues. The CDR3: CASSLEQNTEAFF. CDR3 DNA sequence: TGTGCCAGCAGCTTAGAGCAGAACACTGAAGCTTTCTTT.

This clone has a handful of counts. This chain joins TRBV6-2 or TRBV6-3 and TRBJ2-7; 9 bases match TRBD2. The CDR3 is made up of 15 amino acids. The V segment lost 2 bases and the J segment 4 bases; nucleotides outside the gene matches: 6. Germline assignment: CDR1 MNHEY and CDR2 SVGEGT. The CDR3 sequence: CASSYGGSGSYEQYF. The CDR3 nucleotides are TGTGCCAGCAGTTACGGCGGTAGCGGGAGTTACGAGCAGTACTTC.

This chain links TRBV28 with TRBJ1-2; 7 positions match TRBD1. Germline V gives CDR1 MDHEN, CDR2 SYDVKM. The CDR3 runs 14 residues. Germline trimming cut 2 bases from V and 7 bases from J; bases unmatched to any gene: 7. The CDR3 protein is CASSLLGGGSGYTF. CDR3 nucleotides: TGTGCCAGCAGTTTACTAGGAGGGGGCAGTGGCTACACCTTC.

This CDR3 is CASSVDPFLDTQYF. For the CDR3, the DNA is TGTGCCAGCAGCGTAGATCCGTTTTTGGATACGCAGTATTTT. V and J are TRBV9 and TRBJ2-3; D not resolved. The CDR3 contains 14 residues. The germline CDR1 and CDR2 sequences are SGDLS and YYNGEE. V dropped 0 bases and J dropped 6 bases, with 11 bases sitting between them.

CDR3 bases: TGTGCCAGCAGCCAAGTAGGACTAGCGGACTACGAGCAGTACTTC. Protein: CASSQVGLADYEQYF. The chain recombines TRBV14 with TRBJ2-7, with TRBD2 identical over 10 bases. The CDR3 is 15 residues long. CDR1 and CDR2 (germline): SGHDN, FVKESK. V gave up 1 base and J gave up 3 bases; unmatched junction bases: 3.

The J gene is TRBJ1-5, the V gene TRBV4-3, with D unclear. Germline V lookup: CDR1 LGHNA, CDR2 YSLEER. The CDR3 is 18 amino acids. Trimming removed 0 bases at V and 0 bases at J, with 15 bases between. CDR3 DNA sequence: TGCGCCAGCAGCCAAGATCTCGCGGCGGGTTATAGCAATCAGCCCCAGCATTTT. As protein: CASSQDLAAGYSNQPQHF.

The chain recombines TRBV28 with TRBJ1-2, with D possibly matching TRBD1 (5 bases). This CDR3 comprises 14 residues. Germline values: CDR1 MDHEN, CDR2 SYDVKM. V lost 5 bases, J lost 1 base, and 11 bases lay in between. The CDR3: CASSVRQLNYGYTF. CDR3 nucleotides: TGTGCCAGCAGTGTTCGACAGCTTAACTATGGCTACACCTTC.

The chain has TRBV5-4 and TRBJ1-5; 7 nucleotides line up with TRBD1. Germline-derived CDR1 and CDR2 are SGHNT and YYREEE (reference sequence). This CDR3 region has 12 residues. J lost 3 bases, V lost 7 bases, and 1 base had no gene match. The CDR3 sequence: CASDRVNQPQHF. CDR3 sequence (DNA): TGTGCCAGCGACAGGGTCAATCAGCCCCAGCATTTT.

The chain links TRBV30 to TRBJ1-1; TRBD1 matches 9 bases. Per the germline V gene, CDR1 is GTSNPN and CDR2 is SVGIG (reference sequence). The length of the CDR3 is 14 residues. V lost 3 bases, J lost 5 bases, and 7 bases stayed unmatched. CDR3 sequence: CAWRGTGLRTEAFF. In DNA form, the CDR3 reads TGTGCCTGGAGGGGGACAGGGTTGAGGACTGAAGCTTTCTTT.

This chain links TRBV2 with TRBJ2-1; 7 nucleotides match TRBD1. Looked up from germline, CDR1 is SNHLY and CDR2 is FYNNEI. With V trimmed by 6 bases and J by 6 bases, 5 bases remained unmatched. There are 13 residues in the CDR3. For the CDR3, the DNA is TGTGCCAGCAGGTTACAGGGGCCCAATGAGCAGTTCTTC. It specifies CASRLQGPNEQFF.

This chain links TRBV24-1 with TRBJ2-2, with 7 bases matching TRBD1. After removal of 0 bases from V and 1 base from J, the junction contained 13 bases not matched to a gene. Germline V gene sequence: CDR1 KGHDR, CDR2 SFDVKD. CDR3 length: 20 residues. CDR3: CATSDLPRGRSFLNTGELFF. The CDR3 coding sequence is TGTGCCACCAGTGATTTGCCAAGGGGGCGATCCTTTTTGAACACCGGGGAGCTGTTTTTT.

This clone was observed a single time. V is TRBV7-2 and J is TRBJ1-5; possible D gene TRBD1, 5 bases. There are 14 residues in the CDR3. The germline V gene has CDR1 SGHTA and CDR2 FQGNSA. Trimming removed 1 base from V and 2 bases from J, with 6 bases in between. This CDR3 reads CASSLVQGNQPQHF. As DNA, the CDR3 is TGTGCCAGCAGCTTAGTACAGGGCAATCAGCCCCAGCATTTT. The whole variable domain, filled in from reference TRBV7-2 and TRBJ1-5, reads GAGVSQSPSNKVTEKGKDVELRCDPISGHTALYWYRQSLGQGLEFLIYFQGNSAPDKSGLPSDRFSAERTGGSVSTLTIQRTQQEDSAVYLCASSLVQGNQPQHFGDGTRLSIL.

This rearrangement joins TRBV18 to TRBJ2-7; perhaps TRBD2 as D (5 bases). Germline loops: CDR1 KGHSH, CDR2 LQKENI. This CDR3 spans 13 amino acids. V lost 5 bases to trimming and J lost 7 bases, with 15 bases between them. The CDR3 region is CASSSSPTGEQYF. The CDR3 bases are TGTGCCAGCTCAAGCAGTCCCACGGGGGAGCAGTACTTC.

This clone has just a few counts. The genes are TRBV28 and TRBJ1-1; TRBD1 matches at 7 bases. After removal of 5 bases from V and 9 bases from J, the junction contained 6 bases not matched to a gene. This CDR3 comprises 12 residues. Germline V gene sequence: CDR1 MDHEN, CDR2 SYDVKM. This CDR3 is CASSILRGQAFF. As DNA, the CDR3 is TGTGCCAGCAGTATTCTAAGGGGGCAAGCTTTCTTT.

This rearrangement joins TRBV5-6 to TRBJ2-7, with 9 positions matching TRBD1. CDR3 length equals 16 residues. V shed 0 bases, J shed 0 bases, and the junction held 4 bases outside the gene matches. Germline V gene sequence: CDR1 SGHDT, CDR2 YYEEEE. Here the CDR3 DNA reads TGTGCCAGCAGCTTGGCGGGGACAGGGACCTCCTACGAGCAGTACTTC. Its translation is CASSLAGTGTSYEQYF.

DNA of the CDR3: TGTGCCACCAGTGGGGTTAGCGGGCGAACCTACAATGAGCAGTTCTTC. This gives the protein CATSGVSGRTYNEQFF. The chain employs TRBV24-1 and TRBJ2-1; TRBD2 matches at 7 bases. This CDR3 region has 16 residues. CDR1 KGHDR and CDR2 SFDVKD come from the germline V gene. The V and J ends lost 5 bases and 2 bases, in that order; junction bases with no gene match: 8.

The rearrangement uses TRBV21-1 and TRBJ1-2. TRBV21-1 counts as a pseudogene. The CDR3 is 16 amino acids. As DNA, the CDR3 is TGTGCCAGCAGCAAGTTGGTTAATCGGTGCCACTATGGCTACACCTTC. Residues: CASSKLVNRCHYGYTF.

CDR3 loop: CASSGGGPEAFF. The CDR3 DNA sequence: TGTGCCAGCAGTGGGGGAGGGCCGGAAGCTTTCTTT. V is TRBV12-3 or TRBV12-4 and J is TRBJ1-1; possibly TRBD1 for D (5 bases). The CDR3 sequence is 12 residues long. The V end lost 5 bases, the J end lost 8 bases, and 12 bases lay between the germline ends.

The chain couples TRBV18 to TRBJ2-1, with TRBD2 matching over 8 bases. The V gene end was trimmed by 2 bases and the J gene end by 5 bases; junction bases not matched to a gene: 8. The length of the CDR3 is 16 residues. Germline V CDR1 and CDR2: KGHSH, LQKENI. The CDR3 sequence: CASSPVNGRADNEQFF. The CDR3 bases are TGTGCCAGCTCACCAGTTAACGGGAGGGCCGACAATGAGCAGTTCTTC.

The chain uses TRBV5-8 and TRBJ2-1, with 8 bases lining up with TRBD1. The CDR3 has 16 amino acids. The J segment lost 6 bases and the V segment lost 4 bases, leaving 12 bases of the junction unmatched. The germline V gene has CDR1 SGHTS and CDR2 YDEGEE. The CDR3 DNA reads TGTGCCAGCAGCGCTACAGGGGGTCTTCGTTCCAATGAGCAGTTCTTC. Translation: CASSATGGLRSNEQFF.

V and J are TRBV19 and TRBJ2-5; D is possibly TRBD1 (6 bases). The CDR3 length is 14 residues. With 5 bases removed from V and 5 bases from J, the gap between germline ends came to 15 bases. Germline V gene data show CDR1 as LNHDA and CDR2 as SQIVND (reference sequence). This CDR3 is CASSPTGLGETQYF. CDR3 in DNA: TGTGCCAGTAGTCCGACAGGATTGGGGGAGACCCAGTACTTC.

The chain employs TRBV18 and TRBJ1-1; weak D call: TRBD1 (5 bases). From germline, CDR1 is KGHSH and CDR2 LQKENI. Trimming took off 0 bases at V and 3 bases at J, with 14 bases between the two ends. The CDR3 is made up of 16 amino acids. CDR3 nucleotides: TGTGCCAGCTCACCACCAACGGGGGGTAGGTACACTGAAGCTTTCTTT. Translated, it gives CASSPPTGGRYTEAFF.